What follows are 4 T cell receptor beta chains derived from one specimen sequenced in a study of spatial heterogeneity in lung cancer. Time point reported: sample taken at primary tumor resection. From tumor, nontumor lung or frozen PBMC, whole RNA was taken unsorted for sequencing. TCRdb passed the 5' RACE reads through MiXCR, listing each CDR3 protein once. This table has some 45,000 distinct CDR3 sequences, about 12% appearing once. The sample in question was PBMCs, obtained at surgery. Every receptor here comes from a female donor with early-stage non-small cell lung cancer.

This clonotype was counted a few times. The V gene is TRBV19, the J gene TRBJ2-3; D gene unclear. The germline V and J ends were trimmed by 8 bases and 1 base, with 10 bases remaining between them. The CDR3 runs 13 residues. Per germline, CDR1 LNHDA and CDR2 SQIVND (reference sequence). The CDR3 loop is CASRTAGTDTQYF. CDR3 nucleotides: TGTGCCAGTCGTACGGCAGGCACAGATACGCAGTATTTT.

This clonotype was picked up a small number of times. The chain is built from TRBV25-1 and TRBJ2-7; D is ambiguous. Germline CDR1 and CDR2: MGHDK and SYGVNS. V shed 4 bases and J shed 3 bases, with 10 bases lying between them. The CDR3 is 13 amino acids. The CDR3 protein is CASSVTGLYEQYF. CDR3 bases: TGTGCCAGCAGTGTGACGGGCCTCTACGAGCAGTACTTC.

There are a few counts of this clonotype. Here the CDR3 DNA reads TGTGCCAGCAGTAAGGGAAGTGGGGCCGGGGAGCTGTTTTTT. Protein product: CASSKGSGAGELFF. The chain carries TRBV25-1 and TRBJ2-2; D is unclear. The CDR3 sequence is 14 residues long. Germline V gives CDR1 MGHDK, CDR2 SYGVNS. Between the trimmed V and J ends, which lost 5 bases and 6 bases, there was a span of 13 bases.

This rearrangement joins TRBV19 to TRBJ1-1; D remains ambiguous. The germline V and J ends were trimmed by 5 bases and 6 bases, with 13 bases remaining between them. The V gene's germline CDR1 is LNHDA and CDR2 SQIVND (reference sequence). CDR3 length: 13 amino acids. The CDR3 DNA is TGTGCCAGTAGTGAATCGGATGCCGCTGAAGCTTTCTTT. Translation gives CASSESDAAEAFF.